These 18 T cell receptor beta chains were all obtained from the same sample, sequenced in a study of blood T cell repertoires in COVID-19. Using immunoSEQ multiplex PCR, the repertoire was profiled, and TCRdb retains in-frame clones only, with some absent. The repertoire includes roughly 71,000 clones, approximately 85% of them detected once, and roughly 25% sits in the top ten. Sequencing input: peripheral blood. Receptor source: a man between 45 and 60 years old with acute or convalescent COVID-19.

This clone showed up just once. The V gene is TRBV6-5, the J gene TRBJ1-3, with 7 bases that match TRBD1. In germline, CDR1 is MNHEY, CDR2 SVGAGI. V was clipped by 4 bases and J by 3 bases; unmatched bases: 9. CDR3 size: 16 residues. In DNA, the CDR3 is TGTGCCAGCAGTTCCACCTCCGGGACAGTTGGAAACACCATATATTTT. Its protein is CASSSTSGTVGNTIYF.

The genes are TRBV5-1 and TRBJ2-1, with 7 bases aligning to TRBD2. In germline, CDR1 is SGHRS, CDR2 YFSETQ. The V gene end was trimmed by 4 bases and the J gene end by 5 bases; junction bases not matched to a gene: 12. The CDR3 has 16 residues. CDR3 loop: CASSPTGGYGHNEQFF. DNA for the CDR3: TGCGCCAGCAGCCCCACCGGGGGGTACGGCCACAATGAGCAGTTCTTC.

The V and J genes are TRBV2 and TRBJ1-4, with TRBD1 matching over 9 bases. Trimming at V came to 7 bases and at J to 10 bases, leaving 13 bases not matched to a gene. This CDR3 contains 15 residues. Germline V gives CDR1 SNHLY, CDR2 FYNNEI. DNA for the CDR3: TGTGCCAGCATTGTTACGGGACAGGGATCAAGAAAACTGTTTTTT. This gives the protein CASIVTGQGSRKLFF.

CDR3 loop: CASLGQDEQFF. CDR3 nucleotides: TGTGCCAGCTTAGGACAGGACGAGCAGTTCTTC. V usage is TRBV18 and J usage is TRBJ2-1; the match to TRBD1 covers 7 bases. This CDR3 has 11 amino acids. CDR1 and CDR2 from the germline V gene are KGHSH and LQKENI. J gave up 10 bases and V 7 bases, and 4 bases lay outside the gene matches.

This chain connects TRBV5-1 to TRBJ2-1; perhaps TRBD2 as D (6 bases). Trimming pared 3 bases from V and 4 bases from J, leaving 8 bases between. Germline loops: CDR1 SGHRS, CDR2 YFSETQ. This CDR3 is 13 amino acids long. CDR3 amino acids: CASSWAGYNEQFF. CDR3 nucleotides: TGCGCCAGCAGCTGGGCGGGGTACAATGAGCAGTTCTTC.

The chain couples TRBV27 to TRBJ1-6; TRBD1 agrees at 12 bases. CDR1 and CDR2 (germline): MNHEY, SMNVEV (reference sequence). The ends lost 5 bases at V and 9 bases at J; junction bases unmatched: 2. The CDR3 has 14 residues. The CDR3 DNA is TGTGCCAGCAGTCCGGGACAGGGGGCTTCACCCCTCCACTTT. It is translated as CASSPGQGASPLHF.

The rearrangement joins TRBV7-9 to TRBJ1-2; TRBD1 agrees at 8 bases. The CDR3 runs to 17 residues. Per germline, CDR1 SEHNR and CDR2 FQNEAQ (reference sequence). The junction had 11 bases not matched to a gene; V was cut back by 5 bases and J by 0 bases. The CDR3 region has the DNA TGTGCCAGCAGCCCCGGACAGGGCTGGGATTCTAACTATGGCTACACCTTC. Translation: CASSPGQGWDSNYGYTF. Full variable domain (outside the CDR3, taken from reference TRBV7-9 and TRBJ1-2): DTGVSQNPRHKITKRGQNVTFRCDPISEHNRLYWYRQTLGQGPEFLTYFQNEAQLEKSRLLSDRFSAERPKGSFSTLEIQRTEQGDSAMYLCASSPGQGWDSNYGYTFGSGTRLTVV.

The chain employs TRBV5-1 and TRBJ1-5; TRBD1 might be the D (6 bases). The V and J ends lost 0 bases and 9 bases respectively, with 10 bases between them. The CDR3 contains 13 residues. Germline values: CDR1 SGHRS, CDR2 YFSETQ. The CDR3 sequence is CASSLVGGRPQHF. The CDR3 DNA follows: TGCGCCAGCAGCTTGGTAGGGGGTCGGCCCCAGCATTTT. Based on the CDR3 plus reference TRBV5-1 and TRBJ1-5, the full variable domain is KAGVTQTPRYLIKTRGQQVTLSCSPISGHRSVSWYQQTPGQGLQFLFEYFSETQRNKGNFPGRFSGRQFSNSRSEMNVSTLELGDSALYLCASSLVGGRPQHFGDGTRLSIL.

The chain combines TRBV3-1 (or the pseudogene TRBV3-2) with TRBJ1-1; possible D gene TRBD1, 6 bases. The germline gives CDR1 LGHDT, CDR2 YNNKEL (reference sequence). This CDR3 is 14 amino acids long. The V gene lost 4 bases and the J gene lost 4 bases, with 13 bases spanning the gap. CDR3 region: CASSPNRVGTEAFF. The CDR3 coding sequence is TGTGCCAGCAGCCCGAACAGGGTGGGCACTGAAGCTTTCTTT.

The chain couples TRBV6-5 to TRBJ1-5; possibly TRBD1 for D (5 bases). With 5 bases removed from V and 7 bases from J, the gap between germline ends came to 15 bases. The germline gives CDR1 MNHEY, CDR2 SVGAGI. The CDR3 is made up of 14 amino acids. The CDR3 DNA reads as TGTGCCAGCAGTCGCCCAGGGTTAGGGCAGCCCCAGCATTTT. Amino acid sequence: CASSRPGLGQPQHF.

The V and J genes are TRBV7-2 and TRBJ2-1; 7 bases map to TRBD2. Germline values: CDR1 SGHTA, CDR2 FQGNSA. J was trimmed by 4 bases and V by 1 base; bases with no gene match: 4. CDR3 length: 15 residues. CDR3 region: CASSLVSGLYNEQFF. The CDR3 DNA reads TGTGCCAGCAGCTTAGTTAGCGGGCTTTACAATGAGCAGTTCTTC.

This clone was counted once. The rearrangement links TRBV18 to TRBJ2-7; D is perhaps TRBD1 (6 bases). Germline CDR1 KGHSH, CDR2 LQKENI. The CDR3 length is 15 residues. The V end lost 5 bases, the J end lost 3 bases, and 17 bases lay between the germline ends. The CDR3 loop reads CASSASQGNGYEQYV. The CDR3 nucleotides read TGTGCCAGCTCAGCAAGTCAGGGGAACGGCTACGAGCAGTACGTC.

V usage is TRBV5-4 and J usage is TRBJ2-5; 9 nucleotides line up with TRBD1. CDR1 is SGHNT, CDR2 YYREEE, per germline (reference sequence). V was pared by 5 bases and J by 6 bases, with 11 bases of the junction left unmatched. This CDR3 is built from 15 residues. CDR3 in DNA: TGTGCCAGCAGACGGACAGGGGAGGGAGCAAAGACCCAGTACTTC. Protein sequence: CASRRTGEGAKTQYF.

V usage is TRBV24-1 and J usage is TRBJ2-5; 12 nucleotides match TRBD2. Germline lookup yields CDR1 KGHDR and CDR2 SFDVKD. The CDR3 spans 17 residues. The V gene end was trimmed by 4 bases and the J gene end by 2 bases; junction bases not matched to a gene: 7. The CDR3 nucleotides read TGTGCCACCAGTGACCTCGGACTAGCGGGGAAACAAGAGACCCAGTACTTC. Translation gives CATSDLGLAGKQETQYF.

The chain combines TRBV6-1 with TRBJ1-2; 12 bases agree with TRBD1. CDR1 and CDR2 from the germline V gene are MNHNS and SASEGT. The CDR3 has 15 amino acids. V shed 3 bases and J 5 bases; nucleotides not matched to a gene: 4. As DNA, the CDR3 is TGTGCCAGCAGTGAGGGGACAGGGGGCTATTATGGCTACACCTTC. It yields the protein CASSEGTGGYYGYTF.

In nucleotides, the CDR3 is TGTGCCAGCAGTTTCCCCGACAGGGTCTATGGCTACACCTTC. Translating it yields CASSFPDRVYGYTF. The chain combines TRBV28 with TRBJ1-2; 7 bases align to TRBD1. Germline CDR1 MDHEN, CDR2 SYDVKM. The CDR3 is made up of 14 amino acids. J lost 4 bases, V lost 3 bases, and 5 bases had no gene match.

The chain employs TRBV29-1 and TRBJ2-1; 9 bases align to TRBD2. The V and J ends lost 2 bases and 4 bases, in that order; junction bases with no gene match: 3. The CDR3 runs 14 residues. The germline V gene encodes CDR1 SQVTM and CDR2 ANQGSEA. This CDR3 is CSVEFLAGYNEQFF. In nucleotides, the CDR3 is TGCAGCGTTGAATTCCTAGCGGGGTACAATGAGCAGTTCTTC.

The CDR3, as DNA: TGTGCCAGCAGCCCAGCGGGGGTGAACACAGATACGCAGTATTTT. Amino acid sequence: CASSPAGVNTDTQYF. The chain has TRBV2 and TRBJ2-3; 8 positions agree with TRBD2. Germline CDR1 reads SNHLY; CDR2 reads FYNNEI. The CDR3 spans 15 residues. The junction had 7 bases not matched to a gene; V was cut back by 6 bases and J by 2 bases.